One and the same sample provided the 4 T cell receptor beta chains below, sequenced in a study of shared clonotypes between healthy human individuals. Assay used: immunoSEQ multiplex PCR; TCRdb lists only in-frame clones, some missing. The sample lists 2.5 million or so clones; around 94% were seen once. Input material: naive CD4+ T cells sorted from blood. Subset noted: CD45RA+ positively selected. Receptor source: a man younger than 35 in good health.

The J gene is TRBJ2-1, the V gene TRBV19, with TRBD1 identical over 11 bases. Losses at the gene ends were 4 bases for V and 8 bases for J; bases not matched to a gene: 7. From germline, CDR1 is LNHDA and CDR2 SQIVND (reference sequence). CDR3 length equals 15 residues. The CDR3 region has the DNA TGTGCCAGTAGTAAGCCGAGGACAGGGGGCGATGAGCAGTTCTTC. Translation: CASSKPRTGGDEQFF.

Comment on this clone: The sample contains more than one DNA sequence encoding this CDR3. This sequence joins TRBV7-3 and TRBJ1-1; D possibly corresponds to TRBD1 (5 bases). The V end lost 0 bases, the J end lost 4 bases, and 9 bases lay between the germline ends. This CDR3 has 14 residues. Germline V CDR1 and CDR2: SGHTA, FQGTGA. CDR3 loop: CASSLTGAGTEAFF. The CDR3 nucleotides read TGTGCCAGCAGCTTAACTGGGGCCGGCACTGAAGCTTTCTTT.

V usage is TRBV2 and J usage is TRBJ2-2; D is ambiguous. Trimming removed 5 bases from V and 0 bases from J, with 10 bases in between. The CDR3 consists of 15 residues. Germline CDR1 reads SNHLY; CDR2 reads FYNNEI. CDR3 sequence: CASSWGTTNTGELFF. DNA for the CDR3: TGTGCCAGCAGTTGGGGAACAACGAACACCGGGGAGCTGTTTTTT. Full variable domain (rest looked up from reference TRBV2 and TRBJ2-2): EPEVTQTPSHQVTQMGQEVILRCVPISNHLYFYWYRQILGQKVEFLVSFYNNEISEKSEIFDDQFSVERPDGSNFTLKIRSTKLEDSAMYFCASSWGTTNTGELFFGEGSRLTVL.

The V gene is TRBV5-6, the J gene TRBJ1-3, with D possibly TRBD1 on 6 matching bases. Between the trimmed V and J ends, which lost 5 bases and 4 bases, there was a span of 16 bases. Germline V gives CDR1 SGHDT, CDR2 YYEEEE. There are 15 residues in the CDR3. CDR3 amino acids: CASRIYKGHGNTIYF. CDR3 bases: TGTGCCAGCAGGATATACAAGGGACACGGAAACACCATATATTTT.